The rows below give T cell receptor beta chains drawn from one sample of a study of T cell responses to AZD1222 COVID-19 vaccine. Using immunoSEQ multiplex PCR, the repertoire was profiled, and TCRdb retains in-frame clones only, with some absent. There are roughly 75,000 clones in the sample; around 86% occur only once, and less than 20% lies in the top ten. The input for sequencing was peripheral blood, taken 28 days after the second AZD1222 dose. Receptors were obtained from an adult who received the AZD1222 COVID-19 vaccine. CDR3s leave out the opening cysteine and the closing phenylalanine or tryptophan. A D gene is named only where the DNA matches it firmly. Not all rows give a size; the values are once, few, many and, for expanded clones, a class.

ASSPRLRTDTQY TRBV3-1/TRBV3-2 - -
ASSSDGATDTQY TRBV9 - -
ASSETLNRDGRDTQY TRBV9 - -
ASGLQGGGYEQY TRBV12-5 - -
ASSLASMAGTDTQY TRBV5-1 - -
ASSYWDRVYGYT TRBV6-2/TRBV6-3 - TRBD1
SVEPRGRPYEQY TRBV29-1 - TRBD1
ASSLGGGLTDTQY TRBV7-2 - -
ASSVGGALPYEQY TRBV2 - -
SASRTSGGVDTQY TRBV20-1 - TRBD2
ASKKDSYNSPLH TRBV27 - -
AISVATGRGTEAF TRBV10-3 - -
ASSYQRHYEQY TRBV6-5 once -
ASSLVSGARETQY TRBV11-2 - -
ASSRTGGSNTGELF TRBV7-9 - TRBD1
ASSQDPGTGYGYT TRBV4-1 - TRBD1
ASSLEGVGSPLH TRBV11-2 - -
ASSLTGHETQY TRBV11-3 - TRBD1
ASFRSYRATYEQY TRBV23-1 - -
ASSVGQGGDTQY TRBV5-1 few TRBD1
ALRDRGRSYGYT TRBV30 - TRBD1
ASSLVAGGIYEQY TRBV5-1 - TRBD1
ATSEAGNTGELF TRBV10-3 - -
ASSSLQGQVNEQF TRBV11-2 - -
ASSPDRVAGYT TRBV12-3/TRBV12-4 - TRBD1
ASSPGQLFSKGYT TRBV7-9 - TRBD1
ASSWRTGGEEKLF TRBV6-6 - TRBD1
ASSLEGRTNT TRBV7-8 - -
ASTANGNSPLH TRBV7-9 - -
ASSFGQGNYEQY TRBV11-3 - TRBD1
AWSLRRPYNEQF TRBV30 - -
ASSSQGGTEAF TRBV7-9 - -
ASSTTGNYGYT TRBV5-5 - TRBD1
ASSLQGFADTQY TRBV19 once -
ASSLGSSYEQY TRBV5-4 - -
ASSRTGSYEQY TRBV4-1 - -
ASSYSGASVTYEQY TRBV6-2/TRBV6-3 - -
AISGRGARTDTQY TRBV10-3 - -
AWSSIQTTGELF TRBV30 once -
ASSFSLFEAF TRBV12-3/TRBV12-4 - -
ASSSGQGSYEQY TRBV27 - TRBD1
ASRIVGGGYT TRBV5-8 - -
ASSQDLSQPQH TRBV3-1/TRBV3-2 - -
ASKTRPSGGGETQY TRBV5-4 - TRBD2
ASSFRGNSYEQY TRBV27 - TRBD1
ASSIDLRSTSSGANVLT TRBV19 - -
ASRPAGSGQQF TRBV3-1/TRBV3-2 - -
ASSLGQKLEAF TRBV5-4 - -
ATAQSPSGAYEQY TRBV3-1/TRBV3-2 - TRBD2
ASSLHPDRPAAQH TRBV5-5 - -